This T cell receptor (beta chain) was found in a study of response to subunit inactivated influenza vaccine. MiXCR, run by TCRdb on the RT-PCR reads, gives a single entry per CDR3 protein. The data show some 640,000 distinct CDR3 sequences, over 11% seen once. The CDR3 contains 15 residues. Germline V lookup: CDR1 SQVTM, CDR2 ANQGSEA. Trimming cost V 1 base and J 0 bases, with 7 bases left between them. Findings and caveats of the study: The authors suggested that every seasonal influenza vaccination recruits few new T cells.

In this sample, this clonotype turned up a few times. Its antigen is unidentified. The chain combines TRBV29-1 with TRBJ2-6, with unresolved D. This receptor was taken from a middle-aged man who received an inactivated influenza vaccine. This specimen consisted of PBMCs from blood, obtained 14 to 15 days before vaccination. The chain's CDR3 is CSVEVPLSGANVLTF. The CDR3 coding sequence is TGCAGCGTTGAAGTACCCCTCTCTGGGGCCAACGTCCTGACTTTC.